The 9 T cell receptor beta chains listed next were all sequenced from one sample in a study of blood T cells in healthy people across ages (dated by TCRdb to 2015 to 2017). The method behind the library was 5' RACE. For sequencing, an Illumina HiSeq 2500 was employed. A second PCR of about 7 to 12 cycles was run with a J-beta primer mix and a sample-barcoded 5' primer. Through fastp at Q25 and MiXCR, TCRdb rebuilt clones from the public reads, retaining in-frame beta chains. Each entry merges the rows of one CDR3 protein and shows their most common DNA and genes. In this sample the table shows roughly 800,000 distinct CDR3 sequences, 55% to 75% of which occur a single time. The ten largest clones add up to 20% to 25% of the sample. Sequencing input: blood. The receptors shown here come from a man aged 30-40 years in good health.

At least ten counts were recorded for this clonotype. This sequence joins TRBV20-1 and TRBJ2-5; 11 bases agree with TRBD2. Germline loops: CDR1 DFQATT, CDR2 SNEGSKA (reference sequence). The CDR3 is 15 amino acids. J gave up 2 bases and V 5 bases, and 7 bases lay outside the gene matches. CDR3 residues: CSAHNSGGEQETQYF. In DNA, the CDR3 is TGCAGTGCTCACAATAGCGGGGGGGAACAAGAGACCCAGTACTTC.

The chain joins TRBV29-1 to TRBJ2-5; D unresolved. The DNA end is more similar to TRBJ2-7, so the J call may be wrong. The germline V gene encodes CDR1 SQVTM and CDR2 ANQGSEA. The CDR3 contains 11 residues. The CDR3 DNA reads as TGCAGCGTGGGGAATGACTACGAGCAGTACTTC. Its translation is CSVGNDYEQYF.

In this sample, this clonotype turned up once. This chain uses TRBV6-5 with TRBJ2-1; no firm D call. V was cut by 0 bases and J by 0 bases, with 24 bases left in between. The germline CDR1 and CDR2 sequences are MNHEY and SVGAGI. The CDR3 runs to 21 residues. This CDR3 is CASSYSLWATGRRSSYNEQFF. CDR3 nucleotides: TGTGCCAGCAGTTACTCGTTATGGGCAACCGGGCGTAGGAGCTCCTACAATGAGCAGTTCTTC.

V gene TRBV29-1 combines with J gene TRBJ2-2, with TRBD1 matching 7 bases. Germline-derived CDR1 and CDR2 are SQVTM and ANQGSEA. CDR3 length equals 13 residues. V shed 5 bases, J shed 6 bases, and the junction held 6 bases outside the gene matches. Here the CDR3 reads CSVKQGLAGELFF. In nucleotides, the CDR3 is TGCAGCGTTAAACAGGGGTTGGCCGGGGAGCTGTTTTTT.

This chain joins TRBV7-7 and TRBJ2-1; D perhaps matches TRBD1 (6 bases). The J call may be in error: the DNA end matches TRBJ2-7 better. From germline, CDR1 is SSHAT and CDR2 FNYEAQ (reference sequence). There are 14 residues in the CDR3. For the CDR3, the DNA is TGTGCTAGCTCTGTGGGGGCTTTACCGCATGAGCAGTACTTC. Amino acids: CASSVGALPHEQYF.

This chain uses TRBV7-6 with TRBJ2-7; TRBD2 might be the D (5 bases). This CDR3 spans 15 amino acids. Germline CDR1 and CDR2: SGHVS and FNYEAQ. Trimming shortened V by 3 bases and J by 3 bases, and 15 bases separated the two germline ends. CDR3 residues: CASSFTSLSSYEQYF. The CDR3, as DNA: TGTGCCAGCAGCTTTACTAGTCTTTCGAGCTACGAGCAGTACTTC. Supplemented by reference TRBV7-6 and TRBJ2-7, the full variable domain reads GAGVSQSPRYKVTKRGQDVALRCDPISGHVSLYWYRQALGQGPEFLTYFNYEAQQDKSGLPNDRFSAERPEGSISTLTIQRTEQRDSAMYRCASSFTSLSSYEQYFGPGTRLTVT.

The V gene is TRBV6-6, the J gene TRBJ2-3; D may be TRBD2 (6 bases). There are 15 residues in the CDR3. From germline, CDR1 is MNHNY and CDR2 SVGAGI (reference sequence). The ends were cut back, 5 bases at V and 2 bases at J, with 14 bases in the middle. In DNA, the CDR3 is TGTGCCAGCAGTCCCCTGGCGGGGCACACAGATACGCAGTATTTT. Its translation is CASSPLAGHTDTQYF.

The J gene is TRBJ1-6, the V gene TRBV25-1, with D possibly being TRBD1 (5 bases). CDR1 is MGHDK and CDR2 is SYGVNS in the germline V gene. CDR3 length: 16 residues. The V gene lost 10 bases and the J gene lost 0 bases, with 16 bases spanning the gap. The CDR3 region has the DNA TGTGCCACCGCCCCGATGCAGGGCTCCTATAATTCACCCCTCCACTTT. Translation gives CATAPMQGSYNSPLHF.

The chain is built from TRBV5-1 and TRBJ2-1, with D possibly being TRBD2 (6 bases). CDR1 and CDR2 (germline): SGHRS, YFSETQ. The V end was cut by 0 bases, the J end by 6 bases, with 13 bases between. The CDR3 covers 15 residues. DNA of the CDR3: TGCGCCAGCAGCTTGGGGGCTAGCGACGTCAATGAGCAGTTCTTC. This sequence encodes CASSLGASDVNEQFF.